Listed here are 17 T cell receptor beta chains from one sample, sequenced in a study of beta chain features in type 1 diabetes. Isolated RNA was reverse transcribed in full, so expressed TCRB transcripts were sequenced. The assay was immunoSEQ multiplex PCR, and TCRdb's table has in-frame clones only and misses some. The table has about 210,000 clones, 11% seen once. The specimen was central memory CD4+ T cells from blood. The receptors shown here come from a man aged 18 to 35 in good health.

This rearrangement joins TRBV18 to TRBJ1-1; D is undetermined. CDR3 length equals 15 residues. Germline CDR1 and CDR2: KGHSH and LQKENI. Trimming took 5 bases from V and 3 from J, leaving 16 bases between them. CDR3 region: CASSNRALRDTEAFF. The CDR3, as DNA: TGTGCCAGCTCAAACCGGGCCCTTAGGGACACTGAAGCTTTCTTT.

The chain carries TRBV4-2 and TRBJ2-5; no clear D. Germline lookup yields CDR1 LGHNA and CDR2 YNFKEQ. This CDR3 is built from 15 residues. V was pared by 1 base and J by 4 bases, with 13 bases between. CDR3 in amino acids: CASSQADRVGETQYF. CDR3 sequence (DNA): TGTGCCAGCAGCCAAGCGGATCGGGTAGGAGAGACCCAGTACTTC.

The chain carries TRBV2 and TRBJ2-3; D call uncertain. This CDR3 contains 13 residues. CDR1 and CDR2 from the germline V gene are SNHLY and FYNNEI. The V end lost 7 bases, the J end lost 2 bases, and 10 bases lay between the germline ends. The CDR3 DNA follows: TGTGCCAGCACCACAAGGTTCACAGATACGCAGTATTTT. It translates to CASTTRFTDTQYF.

This clone was recorded at least ten times. The V and J genes are TRBV29-1 and TRBJ2-7; D unclear. Germline lookup yields CDR1 SQVTM and CDR2 ANQGSEA. Trimming pared 4 bases from V and 0 bases from J, leaving 13 bases between. CDR3 length: 14 residues. The CDR3 loop reads CSVVPWSSSYEQYF. CDR3 coding DNA: TGCAGCGTTGTACCCTGGTCCAGCTCCTACGAGCAGTACTTC.

A few counts support this clone. This chain uses TRBV7-2 with TRBJ2-5; 9 positions agree with TRBD2. Per germline, CDR1 SGHTA and CDR2 FQGNSA. The CDR3 loop spans 15 amino acids. V lost 4 bases to trimming and J lost 2 bases; unmatched junction nucleotides: 5. The CDR3 is CASSSRSGRQETQYF. The DNA for the CDR3 is TGTGCCAGCAGCTCCCGGAGCGGGAGGCAAGAGACCCAGTACTTC. The variable domain in full, with the rest retrieved from reference TRBV7-2 and TRBJ2-5, is GAGVSQSPSNKVTEKGKDVELRCDPISGHTALYWYRQSLGQGLEFLIYFQGNSAPDKSGLPSDRFSAERTGGSVSTLTIQRTQQEDSAVYLCASSSRSGRQETQYFGPGTRLLVL.

The V and J genes are TRBV10-3 and TRBJ1-5, with 7 bases that match TRBD1. With 0 bases clipped from V and 3 bases from J, the junction kept 2 bases outside the gene matches. The germline V gene has CDR1 ENHRY and CDR2 SYGVKD. CDR3 size: 15 residues. The CDR3 nucleotides are TGTGCCATCAGTGAGTCCACAGGGGCCAATCAGCCCCAGCATTTT. It yields the protein CAISESTGANQPQHF.

V usage is TRBV7-9 and J usage is TRBJ2-5; the D is unclear. Trimming left V 5 bases short and J 5 bases short, with 9 bases between. Germline V gene lookup returns CDR1 SEHNR and CDR2 FQNEAQ (reference sequence). This CDR3 is 12 amino acids long. CDR3 DNA: TGTGCCAGCAGCACAGATCGGGAGACCCAGTACTTC. This sequence encodes CASSTDRETQYF.

The CDR3 is CASSLMGGGNEQFF. In DNA, the CDR3 is TGTGCCAGCAGCTTAATGGGAGGAGGCAATGAGCAGTTCTTC. This chain uses TRBV7-6 with TRBJ2-1, with D maybe TRBD2 (6 bases). Germline V gives CDR1 SGHVS, CDR2 FNYEAQ. CDR3 length equals 14 residues. Trimming took off 2 bases at V and 6 bases at J, with 11 bases between the two ends.

This clone was detected a few times. CDR3 region: CASSQWGRAIGGELFF. The CDR3 DNA reads TGTGCCAGCAGCCAATGGGGGAGGGCCATCGGCGGGGAGCTGTTTTTT. V usage is TRBV14 and J usage is TRBJ2-2, with 7 bases identical to TRBD2. V was pared by 2 bases and J by 7 bases, with 10 bases of the junction left unmatched. The length of the CDR3 is 16 residues. Germline CDR1 SGHDN, CDR2 FVKESK.

This clone has more than one count but fewer than ten. The DNA for the CDR3 is TGCGCCAGCAGCTCAACCCCCACAGGGGGAACTGAAGCTTTCTTT. Encoded protein: CASSSTPTGGTEAFF. J is TRBJ1-1 and V is TRBV5-1, with TRBD1 identical over 8 bases. Looked up from germline, CDR1 is SGHRS and CDR2 is YFSETQ. V shed 3 bases, J shed 5 bases, and the junction held 9 bases outside the gene matches. CDR3 length equals 15 residues.

Only a few counts were recorded for this clone. This rearrangement joins TRBV15 to TRBJ1-2; D uncertain. Germline-derived CDR1 and CDR2 are LNHNV and YYDKDF (reference sequence). The V end lost 0 bases, the J end lost 0 bases, and 14 bases lay between the germline ends. The CDR3 spans 17 residues. The CDR3 loop is CATSRDSTKLANYGYTF. The CDR3 DNA is TGTGCCACCAGCAGAGACTCTACGAAGTTAGCTAACTATGGCTACACCTTC. The complete variable domain, with remaining parts taken from reference TRBV15 and TRBJ1-2, reads DAMVIQNPRYQVTQFGKPVTLSCSQTLNHNVMYWYQQKSSQAPKLLFHYYDKDFNNEADTPDNFQSRRPNTSFCFLDIRSPGLGDTAMYLCATSRDSTKLANYGYTFGSGTRLTVV.

This clone was observed a handful of times. The rearrangement joins TRBV7-2 to TRBJ2-7, with 13 bases matching TRBD2. Germline trimming cut 7 bases from V and 5 bases from J; bases unmatched to any gene: 11. The CDR3 contains 16 residues. Germline V gene data show CDR1 as SGHTA and CDR2 as FQGNSA. The DNA of the CDR3 is TGTGCCAGCAATATCGCCGGGACTAGCGGGATCGACGAGCAGTACTTC. This codes for CASNIAGTSGIDEQYF.

This clone was picked up a small number of times. The V call is TRBV4-1, the J call TRBJ2-2, with TRBD2 matching over 8 bases. The CDR3 is 17 amino acids. J was trimmed by 3 bases and V by 2 bases; bases with no gene match: 8. CDR1 is MGHRA and CDR2 is YSYEKL in the germline V gene. In DNA form, the CDR3 reads TGCGCCAGCAGCCAACTACTAGCGGCCCGAGACACCGGGGAGCTGTTTTTT. It is translated as CASSQLLAARDTGELFF.

This clone has a count of ten or more. This chain links TRBV30 with TRBJ1-2; TRBD1 agrees at 7 bases. Germline assignment: CDR1 GTSNPN and CDR2 SVGIG (reference sequence). CDR3 length equals 12 residues. J was trimmed by 4 bases and V by 3 bases; bases with no gene match: 2. The CDR3 nucleotides are TGTGCCTGGAGGGAGGGGGCCTATGGCTACACCTTC. Residues: CAWREGAYGYTF.

This clone was picked up a small number of times. The rearrangement links TRBV19 to TRBJ1-4, with D unresolved. Germline-derived CDR1 and CDR2 are LNHDA and SQIVND (reference sequence). The CDR3 is 14 residues long. The V end was cut by 6 bases, the J end by 11 bases, with 19 bases between. The CDR3 DNA reads TGTGCCAGTAGCTTTACACCGGGATATGGGAAACTGTTTTTT. Translated, it gives CASSFTPGYGKLFF.

This clone came up many times. The rearrangement links TRBV14 to TRBJ2-4; D not resolved. The length of the CDR3 is 14 residues. The germline V gene encodes CDR1 SGHDN and CDR2 FVKESK. V lost 0 bases and J lost 0, with 3 bases in between. This chain's CDR3 is CASSQEAAKNIQYF. CDR3 in DNA: TGTGCCAGCAGCCAAGAGGCAGCCAAAAACATTCAGTACTTC.

The chain combines TRBV19 with TRBJ1-1; weak D call: TRBD1 (5 bases). This CDR3 is 14 amino acids long. V lost 5 bases and J lost 8, with 18 bases in between. Germline V gives CDR1 LNHDA, CDR2 SQIVND (reference sequence). The CDR3 loop reads CASSAASGTAEAFF. CDR3 nucleotide sequence: TGTGCCAGTAGTGCCGCTTCCGGGACCGCAGAAGCTTTCTTT.